Listed here are 20 T cell receptor beta chains from one sample, sequenced in a study of blood T cell repertoires in COVID-19 (dated by TCRdb to 2018 to 2020). The method was the immunoSEQ multiplex PCR assay. TCRdb limited this immuneACCESS table to in-frame rearrangements with V and J called. A share of clones is missing; checked studies link under half to unresolved V genes, and the rest is unexplained. In this sample the table shows approximately 280,000 clones, about four fifths of which occur a single time. About 1.5% of the sample goes to the ten largest clones. Sequenced: peripheral blood. The receptors stem from a human donor with COVID-19, enrolled during active disease. The donor label of this sample is uncertain.

The DNA for the CDR3 is TGTGCCTGCCGGGGGGTGGGAGGTGATGAAAAACTGTTTTTT. It translates to CACRGVGGDEKLFF. The J gene is TRBJ1-4, the V gene TRBV30; weak D call: TRBD1 (5 bases). This CDR3 has 14 amino acids. V shed 6 bases and J shed 6 bases, with 17 bases lying between them. From germline, CDR1 is GTSNPN and CDR2 SVGIG (reference sequence).

V usage is TRBV3-1 (or the pseudogene TRBV3-2) and J usage is TRBJ1-4; no reliable D call. This CDR3 has 14 amino acids. Deletions cut 4 bases from V and 11 bases from J, with 17 bases between. Germline CDR1 LGHDT, CDR2 YNNKEL (reference sequence). The CDR3 DNA sequence: TGTGCCAGCAGCCCCCGGACTGGGATGAGGAAACTGTTTTTT. Its translation: CASSPRTGMRKLFF.

This clone was recorded only once. The chain employs TRBV9 and TRBJ1-2; 9 positions match TRBD1. With 4 bases clipped from V and 4 bases from J, the junction kept 5 bases outside the gene matches. There are 14 residues in the CDR3. Germline CDR1 is SGDLS and CDR2 is YYNGEE. CDR3 nucleotide sequence: TGTGCCAGCAGCTCCGGGACAGGGACCTATGGCTACACCTTC. It is translated as CASSSGTGTYGYTF.

V usage is TRBV24-1 and J usage is TRBJ2-7, with 13 bases identical to TRBD2. CDR3 length equals 16 residues. V trimming: 7 bases; J trimming: 5 bases; junction bases outside the gene matches: 10. Germline V gives CDR1 KGHDR, CDR2 SFDVKD. CDR3 DNA: TGTGCCACCAGCCATCCGGGACTAGCGGGATTCAACGAGCAGTACTTC. Its translation: CATSHPGLAGFNEQYF.

This clone came up a few times. The J gene is TRBJ1-5, the V gene TRBV12-3 or TRBV12-4; D is uncertain. V was pared by 3 bases and J by 6 bases, with 3 bases between. The length of the CDR3 is 11 residues. CDR3 nucleotides: TGTGCCAGCAGTTTCTCTCAGCCCCAGCATTTT. Its protein is CASSFSQPQHF.

The J gene is TRBJ1-5, the V gene TRBV28; TRBD1 agrees at 7 bases. The CDR3 is 15 amino acids. The V gene's germline CDR1 is MDHEN and CDR2 SYDVKM. V shed 4 bases and J 3 bases; nucleotides not matched to a gene: 6. The CDR3, as DNA: TGTGCCAGCAGTTACGGGACAGCCTACAATCAGCCCCAGCATTTT. This gives the protein CASSYGTAYNQPQHF.

This clone was seen more than once but under ten times. The J gene is TRBJ2-1, the V gene TRBV5-1; 7 nucleotides align to TRBD2. The CDR3 loop spans 16 amino acids. The V segment lost 1 base and the J segment 9 bases; nucleotides outside the gene matches: 13. The germline V gene has CDR1 SGHRS and CDR2 YFSETQ. The CDR3 DNA sequence: TGCGCCAGCAGCTTGAGGACGGCGGGAGATCATGGTGAGCAGTTCTTC. This codes for CASSLRTAGDHGEQFF.

This chain connects TRBV28 to TRBJ1-5; D uncertain. Germline values: CDR1 MDHEN, CDR2 SYDVKM. V lost 8 bases, J lost 7 bases, and 15 bases lay in between. There are 13 residues in the CDR3. As DNA, the CDR3 is TGTGCCAGCTTCGGGTCCCTAGGCCAGCCCCAGCATTTT. This codes for CASFGSLGQPQHF. The full variable domain, in which reference TRBV28 and TRBJ1-5 provide the parts outside the CDR3, is DVKVTQSSRYLVKRTGEKVFLECVQDMDHENMFWYRQDPGLGLRLIYFSYDVKMKEKGDIPEGYSVSREKKERFSLILESASTNQTSMYLCASFGSLGQPQHFGDGTRLSIL.

The chain joins TRBV19 to TRBJ1-5; the D is unclear. CDR3 length equals 18 residues. The V gene lost 4 bases and the J gene lost 0 bases, with 19 bases spanning the gap. Germline-derived CDR1 and CDR2 are LNHDA and SQIVND (reference sequence). The CDR3 protein is CASSRRAGGVYSNQPQHF. CDR3 in DNA: TGTGCCAGTAGTAGACGGGCCGGCGGGGTCTATAGCAATCAGCCCCAGCATTTT.

The rearrangement uses TRBV7-2 and TRBJ1-4; 7 positions agree with TRBD1. J gave up 13 bases and V 4 bases, and 6 bases lay outside the gene matches. Germline values: CDR1 SGHTA, CDR2 FQGNSA. The CDR3 has 12 amino acids. This CDR3 reads CASSSDRVGLFF. The CDR3 coding sequence is TGTGCCAGCAGCTCAGACAGGGTTGGACTGTTTTTT.

V and J are TRBV5-4 and TRBJ1-1, with a tentative D call TRBD1 (6 bases). CDR3 length: 16 residues. The ends were cut back, 4 bases at V and 5 bases at J, with 21 bases in the middle. CDR1 is SGHNT and CDR2 is YYREEE in the germline V gene (reference sequence). Here the CDR3 reads CASSGGGQILGTEAFF. In DNA, the CDR3 is TGTGCCAGCAGCGGGGGGGGACAAATACTGGGGACTGAAGCTTTCTTT. Variable domain in full (rest from reference TRBV5-4 and TRBJ1-1): ETGVTQSPTHLIKTRGQQVTLRCSSQSGHNTVSWYQQALGQGPQFIFQYYREEENGRGNFPPRFSGLQFPNYSSELNVNALELDDSALYLCASSGGGQILGTEAFFGQGTRLTVV.

The chain is built from TRBV5-5 and TRBJ2-5; D ambiguous. The germline CDR1 and CDR2 sequences are SGHKS and YYEKEE (reference sequence). The CDR3 consists of 11 residues. V shed 2 bases and J shed 4 bases, with 3 bases lying between them. The CDR3 bases are TGTGCCAGCAGCTTTCTAGAGACCCAGTACTTC. This translates into CASSFLETQYF. The whole variable domain, filled in from reference TRBV5-5 and TRBJ2-5, reads DAGVTQSPTHLIKTRGQQVTLRCSPISGHKSVSWYQQVLGQGPQFIFQYYEKEERGRGNFPDRFSARQFPNYSSELNVNALLLGDSALYLCASSFLETQYFGPGTRLLVL.

This chain connects TRBV28 to TRBJ2-7, with 9 nucleotides matching TRBD2. The CDR3 has 15 residues. Germline CDR1 MDHEN, CDR2 SYDVKM. Unmatched junction bases numbered 6, after V lost 6 bases and J lost 0 bases. Here the CDR3 DNA reads TGTGCCAGCAGCCAGATTAGCGGGAGCTCCTACGAGCAGTACTTC. Translating gives CASSQISGSSYEQYF.

This chain joins TRBV9 and TRBJ2-7, with 7 bases aligning to TRBD2. Per the germline V gene, CDR1 is SGDLS and CDR2 is YYNGEE. The junction had 7 bases not matched to a gene; V was cut back by 4 bases and J by 0 bases. The CDR3 has 15 amino acids. CDR3 in amino acids: CASSRVAGSSYEQYF. CDR3 bases: TGTGCCAGCAGCCGAGTAGCGGGCAGCTCCTACGAGCAGTACTTC.

This chain links TRBV10-3 with TRBJ1-6; the match to TRBD1 covers 7 bases. With 3 bases clipped from V and 9 bases from J, the junction kept 14 bases outside the gene matches. Germline lookup yields CDR1 ENHRY and CDR2 SYGVKD. This CDR3 is 17 amino acids long. CDR3 residues: CAISDPHTQGRSSPLHF. CDR3 DNA sequence: TGTGCCATCAGTGACCCACACACACAGGGGAGGAGTTCACCCCTCCACTTT.

The rearrangement uses TRBV7-8 and TRBJ2-2; D is possibly TRBD1 (6 bases). CDR1 is SGHVS and CDR2 is FQNEAQ in the germline V gene. V lost 1 base and J 2 bases, leaving 17 bases between the germline ends. This CDR3 has 18 amino acids. DNA of the CDR3: TGTGCCAGCAGCTTAGTCGGACGCAGGGGCCTCAACACCGGGGAGCTGTTTTTT. Encoded protein: CASSLVGRRGLNTGELFF.

The chain uses TRBV4-3 and TRBJ1-1; a possible D gene is TRBD1 (6 bases). Trimming took 3 bases from V and 4 from J, leaving 12 bases between them. The length of the CDR3 is 14 residues. CDR1 and CDR2 from the germline V gene are LGHNA and YSLEER. The CDR3 sequence is CASSQYREGTEAFF. The CDR3 nucleotides are TGCGCCAGCAGCCAGTACAGGGAGGGCACTGAAGCTTTCTTT.

In its sample, this clone was seen a few times. The chain carries TRBV6-5 and TRBJ1-6; 9 nucleotides line up with TRBD1. J gave up 6 bases and V 2 bases, and 5 bases lay outside the gene matches. Germline CDR1 and CDR2: MNHEY and SVGAGI. The CDR3 consists of 16 residues. CDR3: CASSYRTGGSNSPLHF. DNA for the CDR3: TGTGCCAGCAGTTACCGAACAGGGGGCAGTAATTCACCCCTCCACTTT.

The genes are TRBV6-5 and TRBJ2-5; 9 bases align to TRBD1. CDR1 is MNHEY and CDR2 is SVGAGI in the germline V gene. This CDR3 comprises 14 residues. The V gene end was trimmed by 5 bases and the J gene end by 8 bases; junction bases not matched to a gene: 9. The CDR3 region has the DNA TGTGCCAGCAGTCCCACCGGGACAGGGAGTACCCAGTACTTC. The encoded protein is CASSPTGTGSTQYF.

The J gene is TRBJ1-2, the V gene TRBV6-2 or TRBV6-3; tentatively, D is TRBD1 (5 bases). The CDR3 has 13 amino acids. The V end lost 0 bases, the J end lost 7 bases, and 9 bases lay between the germline ends. Germline CDR1 reads MNHEY; CDR2 reads SVGEGT. This chain's CDR3 is CASSYSGVPGYTF. CDR3 coding DNA: TGTGCCAGCAGTTACTCAGGGGTACCTGGCTACACCTTC.